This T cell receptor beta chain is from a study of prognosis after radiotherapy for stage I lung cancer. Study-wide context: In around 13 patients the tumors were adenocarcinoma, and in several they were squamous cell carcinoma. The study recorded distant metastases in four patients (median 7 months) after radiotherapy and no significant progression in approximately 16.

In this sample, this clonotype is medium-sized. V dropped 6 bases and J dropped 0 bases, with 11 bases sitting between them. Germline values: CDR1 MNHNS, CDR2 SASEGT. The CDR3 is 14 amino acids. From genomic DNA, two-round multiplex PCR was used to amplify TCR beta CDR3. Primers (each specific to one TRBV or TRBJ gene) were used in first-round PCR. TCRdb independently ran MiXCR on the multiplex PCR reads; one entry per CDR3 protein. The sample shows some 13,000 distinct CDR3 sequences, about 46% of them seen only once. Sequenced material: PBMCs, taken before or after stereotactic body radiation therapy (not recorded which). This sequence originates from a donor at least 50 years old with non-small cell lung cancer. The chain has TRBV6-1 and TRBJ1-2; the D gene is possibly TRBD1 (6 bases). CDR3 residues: CASSRDKTNYGYTF. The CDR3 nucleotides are TGTGCCAGCAGCCGGGACAAGACTAACTATGGCTACACCTTC.